What follows are 28 T cell receptor beta chains derived from one specimen sequenced in a study of control samples from healthy donors and cancer patients. Assay used: immunoSEQ multiplex PCR; TCRdb lists only in-frame clones, some missing. The sample yields around 30,000 clones, roughly 94% seen once. Material: blood. All receptors derive from a man in his sixties in good health.

This chain links TRBV28 with TRBJ2-6, with D tentatively TRBD2 (6 bases). Trimming left V 8 bases short and J 4 bases short, with 12 bases between. The germline V gene has CDR1 MDHEN and CDR2 SYDVKM. This CDR3 is 14 amino acids long. CDR3 amino acids: CASSGTSGANVLTF. In DNA form, the CDR3 reads TGTGCCAGCTCCGGGACTTCGGGGGCCAACGTCCTGACTTTC.

The chain carries TRBV5-5 and TRBJ1-5, with TRBD1 matching over 9 bases. This CDR3 spans 15 amino acids. The J segment lost 1 base and the V segment lost 6 bases, leaving 5 bases of the junction unmatched. The germline V gene has CDR1 SGHKS and CDR2 YYEKEE (reference sequence). For the CDR3, the DNA is TGTGCCAGCACCCCGGGACAGGGAAGCAATCAGCCCCAGCATTTT. Its translation is CASTPGQGSNQPQHF.

V is TRBV19 and J is TRBJ2-1, with D possibly being TRBD2 (6 bases). Germline CDR1 and CDR2: LNHDA and SQIVND (reference sequence). Trimming shortened V by 6 bases and J by 7 bases, and 22 bases separated the two germline ends. CDR3 length: 16 residues. The CDR3 region has the DNA TGTGCCAGTAGCCTAGACTGGGGTCGGGGGTGGAATGAGCAGTTCTTC. Amino acids: CASSLDWGRGWNEQFF.

The chain couples TRBV19 to TRBJ1-5; 9 bases align to TRBD1. The CDR3 loop spans 16 amino acids. The J segment lost 2 bases and the V segment lost 4 bases, leaving 6 bases of the junction unmatched. Germline assignment: CDR1 LNHDA and CDR2 SQIVND (reference sequence). The CDR3 DNA is TGTGCCAGTAGTACCGGGACAGGGCGCGGCAATCAGCCCCAGCATTTT. Its translation is CASSTGTGRGNQPQHF.

This clone turned up a few times. The chain has TRBV11-3 and TRBJ2-7; TRBD1 aligns across 10 bases. The CDR3 contains 13 residues. Germline-derived CDR1 and CDR2 are SGHNT and YENEEA. J lost 4 bases, V lost 4 bases, and 1 base had no gene match. The CDR3 spells CASSSGQGYEQYF. The CDR3 region has the DNA TGTGCCAGCAGCTCGGGACAGGGGTACGAGCAGTACTTC.

J is TRBJ2-1 and V is TRBV7-9; D is perhaps TRBD1 (6 bases). Germline V gene data show CDR1 as SEHNR and CDR2 as FQNEAQ (reference sequence). The V and J ends lost 1 base and 6 bases respectively, with 22 bases between them. The CDR3 is 18 residues long. Written as DNA, the CDR3 is TGTGCCAGCAGCTTAGGGGCTGGACAGACCCCTAATCTCAATGAGCAGTTCTTC. It encodes CASSLGAGQTPNLNEQFF.

The gene calls are TRBV6-1 and TRBJ1-2; D is undetermined. CDR1 is MNHNS, CDR2 SASEGT, per germline. This CDR3 has 16 amino acids. V was shortened by 3 bases and J by 3 bases, with 17 bases between the two germline ends. The CDR3 region is CASSDSQATTYYGYTF. In DNA form, the CDR3 reads TGTGCCAGCAGTGATAGCCAGGCCACCACCTACTATGGCTACACCTTC.

V gene TRBV7-9 combines with J gene TRBJ1-2; 7 positions agree with TRBD1. The CDR3 covers 15 residues. From germline, CDR1 is SEHNR and CDR2 FQNEAQ (reference sequence). V gave up 1 base and J gave up 2 bases; unmatched junction bases: 4. CDR3 in amino acids: CASSLGQGGNYGYTF. In DNA, the CDR3 is TGTGCCAGCAGCTTAGGCCAGGGGGGCAACTATGGCTACACCTTC.

V and J are TRBV10-3 and TRBJ1-1; TRBD1 agrees at 12 bases. The CDR3 has 17 residues. The germline gives CDR1 ENHRY, CDR2 SYGVKD. The V segment lost 6 bases and the J segment 1 base; nucleotides outside the gene matches: 9. CDR3 coding DNA: TGTGCCATCAGAGGGGGACAGGGGGCCCTAGCGAACACTGAAGCTTTCTTT. Amino acids: CAIRGGQGALANTEAFF.

This clone appeared once. V gene TRBV6-2 or TRBV6-3 combines with J gene TRBJ1-5, with 7 bases lining up with TRBD1. The V gene end was trimmed by 5 bases and the J gene end by 2 bases; junction bases not matched to a gene: 24. The CDR3 is made up of 21 amino acids. Per the germline V gene, CDR1 is MNHEY and CDR2 is SVGEGT. CDR3 in amino acids: CASSPTPGRQGGTSRNQPQHF. The CDR3 DNA is TGTGCCAGCAGTCCCACCCCCGGGAGGCAGGGGGGGACCTCCCGCAATCAGCCCCAGCATTTT.

V usage is TRBV7-8 and J usage is TRBJ1-2; D gene unclear. V lost 1 base and J lost 8, with 14 bases in between. Germline V lookup: CDR1 SGHVS, CDR2 FQNEAQ. This CDR3 contains 14 residues. This chain's CDR3 is CASSLDPNFGGYTF. The CDR3 DNA is TGTGCCAGCAGCTTAGATCCCAACTTTGGCGGCTACACCTTC.

V and J are TRBV4-1 and TRBJ1-1; D not resolved. This CDR3 spans 15 amino acids. V was clipped by 4 bases and J by 0 bases, with 12 bases between them. Germline CDR1 MGHRA, CDR2 YSYEKL. CDR3 sequence reads: CASSPLGSMNTEAFF. The CDR3 nucleotides are TGCGCCAGCAGCCCCCTGGGCAGCATGAACACTGAAGCTTTCTTT.

The genes are TRBV6-4 and TRBJ2-1; TRBD2 agrees at 12 bases. J was trimmed by 2 bases and V by 10 bases; bases with no gene match: 6. CDR3 length equals 15 residues. The germline V gene encodes CDR1 MRHNA and CDR2 SNTAGT. The CDR3 DNA sequence: TGTGCCACCCGACGACTAGCGGGGGCCTACAATGAGCAGTTCTTC. It codes for CATRRLAGAYNEQFF.

This clone was observed a single time. The chain recombines TRBV10-1 with TRBJ1-1, with D perhaps matching TRBD1 (6 bases). The V gene lost 8 bases and the J gene lost 4 bases, with 20 bases spanning the gap. The germline V gene has CDR1 WNHNN and CDR2 SYGVQD (reference sequence). The CDR3 loop spans 15 amino acids. In nucleotides, the CDR3 is TGCGCCAGCTCGGCGGATCGGGGGCGAGGCACTGAAGCTTTCTTT. Its protein product is CASSADRGRGTEAFF.

The rearrangement links TRBV6-5 to TRBJ2-3, with D uncertain. The V and J ends lost 6 bases and 0 bases respectively, with 10 bases between them. Germline V gene lookup returns CDR1 MNHEY and CDR2 SVGAGI. The CDR3 totals 14 residues. The CDR3 sequence: CASRWASSTDTQYF. The CDR3 DNA follows: TGTGCCAGCAGGTGGGCTTCTAGCACAGATACGCAGTATTTT.

J is TRBJ1-1 and V is TRBV11-2, with 7 bases identical to TRBD1. Germline CDR1 and CDR2: SGHAT and FQNNGV. With 5 bases clipped from V and 4 bases from J, the junction kept 7 bases outside the gene matches. The CDR3 covers 14 residues. The CDR3: CASSRAQGITEAFF. CDR3 DNA: TGTGCCAGCAGCCGTGCACAGGGGATCACTGAAGCTTTCTTT.

This chain connects TRBV4-2 to TRBJ1-2; the match to TRBD1 covers 10 bases. This CDR3 comprises 13 residues. Germline assignment: CDR1 LGHNA and CDR2 YNFKEQ. The trim removed 4 bases at V and 6 bases at J, leaving 2 bases unmatched. The CDR3 here is CASSPGTGDGYTF. Written as DNA, the CDR3 is TGTGCCAGCAGCCCCGGGACAGGGGATGGCTACACCTTC.

CDR3 sequence: CASSPDGSTDTQYF. The DNA of the CDR3 is TGTGCCAGCAGCCCCGACGGATCCACAGATACGCAGTATTTT. This rearrangement joins TRBV5-6 to TRBJ2-3; D remains unclear. Germline CDR1 reads SGHDT; CDR2 reads YYEEEE. The CDR3 extends over 14 amino acids. Trimming took off 4 bases at V and 2 bases at J, with 11 bases between the two ends.

The chain recombines TRBV6-5 with TRBJ1-5, with TRBD1 identical over 10 bases. This CDR3 is 14 amino acids long. The ends lost 4 bases at V and 4 bases at J; junction bases unmatched: 1. Germline lookup yields CDR1 MNHEY and CDR2 SVGAGI. The CDR3 here is CASSWDRGNQPQHF. The CDR3 DNA follows: TGTGCCAGCAGTTGGGACAGGGGAAATCAGCCCCAGCATTTT.

This chain joins TRBV6-6 and TRBJ1-2, with 7 bases that match TRBD1. With V trimmed by 5 bases and J by 4 bases, 13 bases remained unmatched. CDR3 length: 16 residues. Germline-derived CDR1 and CDR2 are MNHNY and SVGAGI (reference sequence). The CDR3 sequence: CASSHPVEGARYGYTF. The DNA of the CDR3 is TGTGCCAGCAGTCACCCGGTGGAGGGGGCGCGCTATGGCTACACCTTC.

This sequence joins TRBV19 and TRBJ1-1, with 8 bases aligning to TRBD1. Germline CDR1 is LNHDA and CDR2 is SQIVND (reference sequence). Germline trimming cut 6 bases from V and 0 bases from J; bases unmatched to any gene: 9. The length of the CDR3 is 16 residues. The CDR3 region has the DNA TGTGCCAGTAGGGGCGGACAGGGCTCCATGAACACTGAAGCTTTCTTT. This codes for CASRGGQGSMNTEAFF.

This sequence joins TRBV20-1 and TRBJ1-1, with no clear D. Trimming took 3 bases from V and 4 from J, leaving 12 bases between them. Germline V gives CDR1 DFQATT, CDR2 SNEGSKA (reference sequence). The CDR3 consists of 13 residues. As DNA, the CDR3 is TGCAGTGCTAGTCAGGCCCCGGGCACTGAAGCTTTCTTT. It specifies CSASQAPGTEAFF.

The chain is built from TRBV10-3 and TRBJ1-5; D gene uncertain. Trimming removed 0 bases from V and 4 bases from J, with 7 bases in between. The CDR3 loop spans 14 amino acids. Germline lookup yields CDR1 ENHRY and CDR2 SYGVKD. DNA for the CDR3: TGTGCCATCAGTGAGTCCGGGGAAAATCAGCCCCAGCATTTT. It yields the protein CAISESGENQPQHF.

This clone was seen a few times. The chain combines TRBV27 with TRBJ1-5, with TRBD1 matching 9 bases. Germline values: CDR1 MNHEY, CDR2 SMNVEV (reference sequence). The trim removed 3 bases at V and 2 bases at J, leaving 5 bases unmatched. The CDR3 totals 16 residues. CDR3 loop: CASSFRTGVGNQPQHF. As DNA, the CDR3 is TGTGCCAGCAGTTTCCGGACAGGGGTTGGCAATCAGCCCCAGCATTTT.

The chain combines TRBV7-2 with TRBJ2-7; D may correspond to TRBD1 or TRBD2 (6 bases each). V lost 5 bases to trimming and J lost 4 bases, with 18 bases between them. Germline V gives CDR1 SGHTA, CDR2 FQGNSA. The CDR3 consists of 15 residues. CDR3 in amino acids: CASSVTSGAEYEQYF. The CDR3, as DNA: TGTGCCAGCAGCGTGACCTCGGGGGCTGAATACGAGCAGTACTTC. The full variable domain, completed using reference TRBV7-2 and TRBJ2-7, is GAGVSQSPSNKVTEKGKDVELRCDPISGHTALYWYRQSLGQGLEFLIYFQGNSAPDKSGLPSDRFSAERTGGSVSTLTIQRTQQEDSAVYLCASSVTSGAEYEQYFGPGTRLTVT.

The chain combines TRBV13 with TRBJ2-5; D not resolved. CDR3 size: 12 residues. Germline V gene lookup returns CDR1 PRHDT and CDR2 FYEKMQ (reference sequence). Trimming stripped 5 bases from V and 1 base from J, with 5 bases between. CDR3 loop: CASSRIQETQYF. In DNA, the CDR3 is TGTGCCAGCAGCCGAATCCAAGAGACCCAGTACTTC.

The chain employs TRBV10-3 and TRBJ1-6; 8 bases line up with TRBD1. This CDR3 is 14 amino acids long. The trim removed 11 bases at V and 7 bases at J, leaving 10 bases unmatched. Germline V lookup: CDR1 ENHRY, CDR2 SYGVKD. The CDR3 DNA reads TGTGCCGCCCGGACAGGGCTGGGGAATTCACCCCTCCACTTT. This translates into CAARTGLGNSPLHF.

This clone was detected only once. This rearrangement joins TRBV4-3 to TRBJ1-4, with D possibly TRBD1 on 5 matching bases. CDR1 is LGHNA, CDR2 YSLEER, per germline. The length of the CDR3 is 16 residues. The germline V and J ends were trimmed by 2 bases and 8 bases, with 18 bases remaining between them. The CDR3 DNA is TGCGCCAGCAGCCAATCTTCAGGGACGGCGGGGGAAAAACTGTTTTTT. Translation: CASSQSSGTAGEKLFF.